Shown below are 30 T cell receptor beta chains from a single sample sequenced in a study of regulatory T cells in long-lasting Graves disease. Time point denoted: newly diagnosed GD, antithyroid drugs for less than 3 months. PBMC RNA was the source of the TCR library. Construction of the TCR beta libraries employed iRepertoire HTBI primers in conjunction with Arm-PCR of CDR3 regions. MiXCR, run by TCRdb on the multiplex PCR reads, gives a single entry per CDR3 protein. Among 400,000 to 550,000 distinct CDR3 sequences listed, about 15% were seen once. The same specimen was also included in a second study, on T cells in Graves' hyperthyroidism and ophthalmopathy.

The specimen comprised peripheral blood mononuclear cells (PBMCs), sampled at new diagnosis, from a patient treated with antithyroid drugs. The origin of the receptors is a woman between 18 and 29 years old with Graves disease.

This clonotype was observed at least ten times. This sequence joins TRBV6-5 and TRBJ1-1; D not resolved. V gave up 0 bases and J gave up 4 bases, with 12 bases separating them. The CDR3 is 15 residues long. Germline assignment: CDR1 MNHEY and CDR2 SVGAGI. DNA of the CDR3: TGTGCCAGCAGTTACTCAGGCCAAGAAATCACTGAAGCTTTCTTT. The encoded protein is CASSYSGQEITEAFF.

The chain carries TRBV11-2 and TRBJ2-7; the D gene is possibly TRBD2 (6 bases). CDR3 length: 14 residues. The V end was cut by 1 base, the J end by 4 bases, with 11 bases between. Germline loops: CDR1 SGHAT, CDR2 FQNNGV. The CDR3 loop reads CASSLGGVQYEQYF. DNA for the CDR3: TGTGCCAGCAGCTTAGGCGGGGTGCAATACGAGCAGTACTTC.

This clonotype was seen a handful of times. The chain combines TRBV29-1 with TRBJ2-5; 10 bases fit TRBD1. V trimming: 6 bases; J trimming: 5 bases; junction bases outside the gene matches: 6. The CDR3 extends over 13 amino acids. Germline assignment: CDR1 SQVTM and CDR2 ANQGSEA. The CDR3 reads CSVDRGRVETQYF. CDR3 DNA sequence: TGCAGCGTAGACAGGGGGCGAGTGGAGACCCAGTACTTC.

This clonotype was seen more than once but under ten times. The chain joins TRBV29-1 to TRBJ2-3; D uncertain. The CDR3 extends over 11 amino acids. The germline gives CDR1 SQVTM, CDR2 ANQGSEA. V was cut by 8 bases and J by 4 bases, with 10 bases left in between. The chain's CDR3 is CSHGPADTQYF. CDR3 bases: TGCAGCCATGGGCCCGCAGATACGCAGTATTTT.

This clonotype was found many times. The chain uses TRBV11-3 and TRBJ2-1; TRBD2 matches 9 bases. The V and J ends lost 5 bases and 4 bases, in that order; junction bases with no gene match: 6. Germline values: CDR1 SGHNT, CDR2 YENEEA. The CDR3 has 15 amino acids. The CDR3 loop reads CASSPRLAAYNEQFF. The CDR3 DNA follows: TGTGCCAGCAGCCCCCGACTAGCGGCATACAATGAGCAGTTCTTC. The variable domain in full, completed from reference TRBV11-3 and TRBJ2-1, reads EAGVVQSPRYKIIEKKQPVAFWCNPISGHNTLYWYLQNLGQGPELLIRYENEEAVDDSQLPKDRFSAERLKGVDSTLKIQPAELGDSAVYLCASSPRLAAYNEQFFGPGTRLTVL.

There are many counts of this clonotype. This chain connects TRBV28 to TRBJ2-1; 8 bases fit TRBD2. The CDR3 covers 14 residues. Germline loops: CDR1 MDHEN, CDR2 SYDVKM. CDR3 sequence: CGSLGYEREYEQFF. The CDR3 DNA reads TGTGGGAGTCTCGGGTACGAGCGGGAGTATGAGCAGTTCTTC.

This clonotype showed up many times. V is TRBV30 and J is TRBJ2-5; 10 bases line up with TRBD2. The V gene's germline CDR1 is GTSNPN and CDR2 SVGIG (reference sequence). Losses at the gene ends were 2 bases for V and 2 bases for J; bases not matched to a gene: 5. This CDR3 is 15 amino acids long. The chain's CDR3 is CAWSTSGNRQETQYF. DNA for the CDR3: TGTGCCTGGAGTACTAGCGGGAATCGGCAAGAGACCCAGTACTTC. Combining the CDR3 with reference TRBV30 and TRBJ2-5 gives the whole variable domain SQTIHQWPATLVQPVGSPLSLECTVEGTSNPNLYWYRQAAGRGLQLLFYSVGIGQISSEVPQNLSASRPQDRQFILSSKKLLLSDSGFYLCAWSTSGNRQETQYFGPGTRLLVL.

This clonotype was recorded at least ten times. The rearrangement joins TRBV2 to TRBJ1-2, with 9 bases that match TRBD1. The J segment lost 0 bases and the V segment lost 7 bases, leaving 9 bases of the junction unmatched. Germline lookup yields CDR1 SNHLY and CDR2 FYNNEI. The CDR3 length is 16 residues. For the CDR3, the DNA is TGTGCCAGCACCGCGCGAGGGACAGGGACTAACTATGGCTACACCTTC. Residues: CASTARGTGTNYGYTF. Full variable domain (outside the CDR3, taken from reference TRBV2 and TRBJ1-2): EPEVTQTPSHQVTQMGQEVILRCVPISNHLYFYWYRQILGQKVEFLVSFYNNEISEKSEIFDDQFSVERPDGSNFTLKIRSTKLEDSAMYFCASTARGTGTNYGYTFGSGTRLTVV.

The chain recombines TRBV30 with TRBJ1-1; tentative D call: TRBD1 (5 bases). CDR1 GTSNPN and CDR2 SVGIG come from the germline V gene (reference sequence). This CDR3 comprises 13 residues. V was clipped by 4 bases and J by 1 base, with 10 bases between them. CDR3 DNA sequence: TGTGCCTGGAAAAGAAGGGGGAACACTGAAGCTTTCTTT. Translation gives CAWKRRGNTEAFF.

CDR3 region: CASSPSGTAIYGYTF. CDR3 in DNA: TGTGCCAGCAGCCCCTCCGGGACAGCGATTTATGGCTACACCTTC. The chain recombines TRBV9 with TRBJ1-2, with TRBD1 identical over 7 bases. The length of the CDR3 is 15 residues. The ends lost 4 bases at V and 5 bases at J; junction bases unmatched: 11. Looked up from germline, CDR1 is SGDLS and CDR2 is YYNGEE.

This clonotype was recorded a few times. V usage is TRBV4-1 and J usage is TRBJ2-7; D is possibly TRBD2 (5 bases). With 0 bases removed from V and 5 bases from J, the gap between germline ends came to 17 bases. Germline lookup yields CDR1 MGHRA and CDR2 YSYEKL. This CDR3 region has 16 residues. Written as DNA, the CDR3 is TGCGCCAGCAGCCAAGATCGGGTGGCGGGCATCGACGAGCAGTACTTC. Its translation: CASSQDRVAGIDEQYF.

The sample holds many counts of this clonotype. The junction and the germline gene differ at one end; a read error may be behind it. V and J are TRBV3-1 and TRBJ2-7; the match to TRBD2 covers 12 bases. The CDR3 runs to 16 residues. CDR1 and CDR2 (germline): LGHDT, YNNKEL (reference sequence). CDR3 sequence (DNA): TGTGCCAGCAGCAGGGCGACTAGCGGGAGCTCCGACGAGCAGTACTTC. Amino acid sequence: CASSRATSGSSDEQYF.

In its sample, this clonotype was seen many times. This chain uses TRBV12-3 or TRBV12-4 with TRBJ2-6, with D perhaps matching TRBD2 (5 bases). Between the trimmed V and J ends, which lost 0 bases and 0 bases, there was a span of 6 bases. This CDR3 spans 16 amino acids. The CDR3 is CASSLAGSSGANVLTF. The CDR3, as DNA: TGTGCCAGCAGTTTAGCGGGGAGCTCTGGGGCCAACGTCCTGACTTTC.

The chain joins TRBV10-3 to TRBJ1-2; 10 bases line up with TRBD1. CDR1 is ENHRY, CDR2 SYGVKD, per germline. The J segment lost 5 bases and the V segment lost 4 bases, leaving 7 bases of the junction unmatched. The CDR3 loop spans 15 amino acids. Here the CDR3 reads CAISAGTGAGYGYTF. CDR3 coding DNA: TGTGCCATCAGTGCCGGGACAGGGGCTGGGTATGGCTACACCTTC.

This clonotype has a count of ten or more. The chain has TRBV28 and TRBJ1-2; possibly TRBD1 for D (5 bases). Germline V gene sequence: CDR1 MDHEN, CDR2 SYDVKM. The CDR3 sequence is 13 residues long. V was cut by 5 bases and J by 7 bases, with 14 bases left in between. The DNA for the CDR3 is TGTGCCAGCAGTCCCAGGGAGGGGTTTGGCTACACCTTC. Encoded protein: CASSPREGFGYTF.

The chain combines TRBV20-1 with TRBJ2-1; D remains ambiguous. This CDR3 comprises 17 residues. Per the germline V gene, CDR1 is DFQATT and CDR2 is SNEGSKA (reference sequence). Trimming stripped 4 bases from V and 0 bases from J, with 19 bases between. The CDR3 loop is CSATIIISSRSYNEQFF. DNA for the CDR3: TGCAGTGCTACGATAATCATATCCAGCCGCTCCTACAATGAGCAGTTCTTC.

This sequence joins TRBV30 and TRBJ1-2, with D hard to call. The CDR3 totals 11 residues. V dropped 1 base and J dropped 4 bases, with 4 bases sitting between them. From germline, CDR1 is GTSNPN and CDR2 SVGIG (reference sequence). CDR3 sequence reads: CAWSATYGYTF. Here the CDR3 DNA reads TGTGCCTGGAGTGCCACCTATGGCTACACCTTC.

This clonotype came up many times. The chain has TRBV15 and TRBJ2-5; no reliable D call. Trimming shortened V by 8 bases and J by 2 bases, and 12 bases separated the two germline ends. This CDR3 comprises 13 residues. Germline V gives CDR1 LNHNV, CDR2 YYDKDF (reference sequence). The chain's CDR3 is CATRQVGQETQYF. DNA for the CDR3: TGTGCCACCCGCCAGGTCGGGCAAGAGACCCAGTACTTC.

This clonotype has just a few counts. V gene TRBV5-5 combines with J gene TRBJ2-1; 7 positions agree with TRBD2. This CDR3 is 13 amino acids long. Trimming at V came to 3 bases and at J to 12 bases, leaving 9 bases not matched to a gene. In germline, CDR1 is SGHKS, CDR2 YYEKEE (reference sequence). The CDR3 region has the DNA TGTGCCAGCAGCTGGGAGGGAGGACTGGGGCAGTTCTTC. Translated, it gives CASSWEGGLGQFF.

This clonotype was seen ten or more times. This chain uses TRBV11-2 with TRBJ2-3; no reliable D call. CDR1 and CDR2 from the germline V gene are SGHAT and FQNNGV. V was cut by 0 bases and J by 0 bases, with 13 bases left in between. The CDR3 is made up of 17 amino acids. CDR3 protein: CASSLEPAGSSTDTQYF. CDR3 sequence (DNA): TGTGCCAGCAGCTTAGAACCAGCAGGTTCCAGCACAGATACGCAGTATTTT. Filled out from reference TRBV11-2 and TRBJ2-3, the complete variable domain reads EAGVAQSPRYKIIEKRQSVAFWCNPISGHATLYWYQQILGQGPKLLIQFQNNGVVDDSQLPKDRFSAERLKGVDSTLKIQPAKLEDSAVYLCASSLEPAGSSTDTQYFGPGTRLTVL.

This clonotype was detected ten times or more. This sequence joins TRBV6-2 or TRBV6-3 and TRBJ1-2; D is possibly TRBD1 (5 bases). The CDR3 spans 13 residues. Trimming removed 7 bases from V and 3 bases from J, with 12 bases in between. The germline V gene encodes CDR1 MNHEY and CDR2 SVGEGT. The CDR3 DNA is TGTGCCAGCAACCCCGGGACCCACTATGGCTACACCTTC. Its translation is CASNPGTHYGYTF.

This clonotype was seen only a few times. The chain has TRBV29-1 and TRBJ1-1; no firm D call. The germline V gene encodes CDR1 SQVTM and CDR2 ANQGSEA. The length of the CDR3 is 11 residues. The V end lost 4 bases, the J end lost 8 bases, and 11 bases lay between the germline ends. CDR3 nucleotide sequence: TGCAGCGTTGTTAGAACAGAGGAAGCTTTCTTT. This codes for CSVVRTEEAFF.

The table lists this clonotype with a few counts. The chain carries TRBV5-1 and TRBJ1-3, with D perhaps TRBD1 (6 bases). CDR3 length: 17 amino acids. Germline loops: CDR1 SGHRS, CDR2 YFSETQ. V lost 0 bases and J 0 bases, leaving 13 bases between the germline ends. Here the CDR3 DNA reads TGCGCCAGCAGCTTGGGGTTACAGGGAATCTCTGGAAACACCATATATTTT. It codes for CASSLGLQGISGNTIYF.

This clonotype was detected once. A much bigger clone sits one base away, suggesting this may be a read error. The chain has TRBV7-2 and TRBJ2-1, with 8 bases lining up with TRBD1. Per the germline V gene, CDR1 is SGHTA and CDR2 is FQGNSA. CDR3 length equals 15 residues. CDR3 sequence: CASSLGGQGHNEQSF. The CDR3 DNA is TGTGCCAGCAGCTTAGGAGGACAGGGACACAATGAGCAGTCCTTC.

This clonotype was counted a few times. This chain connects TRBV19 to TRBJ1-1; TRBD1 might be the D (5 bases). Germline V CDR1 and CDR2: LNHDA, SQIVND (reference sequence). The length of the CDR3 is 13 residues. Trimming took 5 bases from V and 5 from J, leaving 12 bases between them. The CDR3 loop reads CASSQQETTEAFF. The CDR3 DNA follows: TGTGCCAGTAGTCAACAGGAGACGACTGAAGCTTTCTTT. The full variable domain, rest sourced from reference TRBV19 and TRBJ1-1, is DGGITQSPKYLFRKEGQNVTLSCEQNLNHDAMYWYRQDPGQGLRLIYYSQIVNDFQKGDIAEGYSVSREKKESFPLTVTSAQKNPTAFYLCASSQQETTEAFFGQGTRLTVV.

As to this clonotype: A far larger clone is one base from this, pointing to a likely read error. The rearrangement links TRBV11-2 to TRBJ2-3, with 7 bases identical to TRBD2. V gave up 1 base and J gave up 0 bases; unmatched junction bases: 1. Germline V gene data show CDR1 as SGHAT and CDR2 as FQNNGV. The CDR3 is 15 residues long. The CDR3 sequence: CASSLVSGSTDTQYF. Written as DNA, the CDR3 is TGTGCCAGCAGCTTAGTTAGCGGGAGCACAGATACGCAGTATTTT.

On this clonotype: A read error likely explains this, since a far larger clone differs by one base. The V call is TRBV20-1, the J call TRBJ2-7, with TRBD2 matching over 8 bases. The germline gives CDR1 DFQATT, CDR2 SNEGSKA (reference sequence). Losses at the gene ends were 5 bases for V and 7 bases for J; bases not matched to a gene: 16. The CDR3 covers 15 residues. The CDR3: CSAPTRLASYNEQYF. CDR3 DNA: TGCAGTGCTCCCACCCGACTAGCGTCCTACAATGAGCAGTACTTC.

At least ten counts were recorded for this clonotype. The V call is TRBV11-3, the J call TRBJ2-7, with no clear D. The CDR3 is 12 residues long. V was pared by 8 bases and J by 2 bases, with 10 bases between. Germline V gene lookup returns CDR1 SGHNT and CDR2 YENEEA. The CDR3 reads CASSTLPYEQYF. The CDR3 bases are TGTGCCAGCTCCACTCTGCCCTACGAGCAGTACTTC. The full variable domain, in which reference TRBV11-3 and TRBJ2-7 provide the parts outside the CDR3, is EAGVVQSPRYKIIEKKQPVAFWCNPISGHNTLYWYLQNLGQGPELLIRYENEEAVDDSQLPKDRFSAERLKGVDSTLKIQPAELGDSAVYLCASSTLPYEQYFGPGTRLTVT.

This clonotype occurred a few times. This could be a read error, since a much larger clone is one nucleotide away. This chain joins TRBV4-1 and TRBJ1-1, with no clear D. The CDR3 is made up of 13 amino acids. Germline loops: CDR1 MGHRA, CDR2 YSYEKL. The CDR3 reads CASSRKENAEAFF. CDR3 nucleotides: TGCGCCAGCAGCCGAAAAGAGAACGCTGAAGCTTTCTTT.

This clonotype was counted a few times. V usage is TRBV20-1 and J usage is TRBJ2-1; possibly TRBD2 for D (6 bases). The germline V and J ends were trimmed by 0 bases and 1 base, with 16 bases remaining between them. The CDR3 spans 17 residues. Germline lookup yields CDR1 DFQATT and CDR2 SNEGSKA (reference sequence). CDR3 sequence reads: CSARDAGSGPSYNEQFF. CDR3 DNA sequence: TGCAGTGCTAGAGATGCCGGGAGCGGCCCTTCCTACAATGAGCAGTTCTTC.